The 20 T cell receptor beta chains given below trace back to one sample, sequenced in a study of neoadjuvant anti-PD-1 for oral cavity cancer. Profiled with immunoSEQ multiplex PCR; TCRdb holds only in-frame clones, not every one. The sample lists tens of thousands of clones; 84% were seen once. This specimen consisted of PBMCs, obtained before nivolumab (anti-PD-1) treatment. These receptors all stem from a person aged 40 to 85 with oral cavity squamous cell carcinoma.

To note about this clone: Within the sample, other DNA sequences also encode this same CDR3. The chain links TRBV27 to TRBJ1-1; TRBD1 agrees at 11 bases. The CDR3 is 14 residues long. The germline gives CDR1 MNHEY, CDR2 SMNVEV (reference sequence). With 2 bases clipped from V and 6 bases from J, the junction kept 2 bases outside the gene matches. Here the CDR3 DNA reads TGTGCCAGCAGTTTAATGGGACAGGGGGCTGAAGCTTTCTTT. This sequence encodes CASSLMGQGAEAFF.

This chain joins TRBV10-2 and TRBJ2-3, with TRBD1 matching over 9 bases. Looked up from germline, CDR1 is WSHSY and CDR2 is SAAADI. V was clipped by 3 bases and J by 0 bases; unmatched bases: 10. This CDR3 region has 18 residues. The DNA for the CDR3 is TGCGCCAGCAGTGACCGAACAGGGGGCGGATATAGCACAGATACGCAGTATTTT. It translates to CASSDRTGGGYSTDTQYF.

The rearrangement uses TRBV29-1 and TRBJ2-5; 8 nucleotides line up with TRBD2. CDR1 is SQVTM and CDR2 is ANQGSEA in the germline V gene. The CDR3 runs to 14 residues. Germline trimming cut 4 bases from V and 0 bases from J; bases unmatched to any gene: 4. As DNA, the CDR3 is TGCAGCGTTGTGGGCGGGAGGAACCAAGAGACCCAGTACTTC. This translates into CSVVGGRNQETQYF.

The chain carries TRBV6-1 and TRBJ1-4; D gene ambiguous. CDR3 size: 13 residues. Germline loops: CDR1 MNHNS, CDR2 SASEGT. Deletions cut 5 bases from V and 5 bases from J, with 9 bases between. CDR3 DNA: TGTGCCAGCAGTCCAACACGGAATGAAAAACTGTTTTTT. It encodes CASSPTRNEKLFF.

The rearrangement joins TRBV9 to TRBJ2-3, with a possible D match to TRBD1 (6 bases). CDR1 is SGDLS and CDR2 is YYNGEE in the germline V gene. With 5 bases removed from V and 2 bases from J, the gap between germline ends came to 15 bases. This CDR3 is built from 15 residues. The CDR3 DNA reads TGTGCCAGCAGTGCTTCCGGGACATACACAGATACGCAGTATTTT. It is translated as CASSASGTYTDTQYF. Supplemented by reference TRBV9 and TRBJ2-3, the full variable domain reads DSGVTQTPKHLITATGQRVTLRCSPRSGDLSVYWYQQSLDQGLQFLIQYYNGEERAKGNILERFSAQQFPDLHSELNLSSLELGDSALYFCASSASGTYTDTQYFGPGTRLTVL.

The CDR3 reads CASSLVAGGTGELFF. The DNA of the CDR3 is TGCGCCAGCAGCTTGGTAGCGGGGGGCACCGGGGAGCTGTTTTTT. The chain carries TRBV5-1 and TRBJ2-2, with TRBD2 identical over 10 bases. J lost 4 bases, V lost 0 bases, and 0 bases had no gene match. Per germline, CDR1 SGHRS and CDR2 YFSETQ. CDR3 length: 15 residues.

This rearrangement joins TRBV2 to TRBJ1-1, with unresolved D. Germline loops: CDR1 SNHLY, CDR2 FYNNEI. V was pared by 7 bases and J by 3 bases, with 9 bases between. This CDR3 has 12 amino acids. CDR3 nucleotide sequence: TGTGCCAGCACTTGGCTCGACACTGAAGCTTTCTTT. Translation: CASTWLDTEAFF.

The rearrangement uses TRBV28 and TRBJ2-1; no clear D gene. The CDR3 consists of 14 residues. CDR1 and CDR2 (germline): MDHEN, SYDVKM. Trimming took 6 bases from V and 2 from J, leaving 11 bases between them. In nucleotides, the CDR3 is TGTGCCAGCAGCCGAAGTGTACCCTACAATGAGCAGTTCTTC. Its translation: CASSRSVPYNEQFF.

The chain combines TRBV2 with TRBJ2-7, with TRBD2 identical over 10 bases. J lost 0 bases, V lost 3 bases, and 2 bases had no gene match. The CDR3 runs to 15 residues. Germline lookup yields CDR1 SNHLY and CDR2 FYNNEI. The CDR3 spells CASSDTSGASYEQYF. CDR3 sequence (DNA): TGTGCCAGCAGTGATACTAGCGGGGCCTCCTACGAGCAGTACTTC. Looking up the rest from reference TRBV2 and TRBJ2-7 gives the full variable domain: EPEVTQTPSHQVTQMGQEVILRCVPISNHLYFYWYRQILGQKVEFLVSFYNNEISEKSEIFDDQFSVERPDGSNFTLKIRSTKLEDSAMYFCASSDTSGASYEQYFGPGTRLTVT.

This chain uses TRBV6-1 with TRBJ2-1, with TRBD2 identical over 9 bases. Germline V gene lookup returns CDR1 MNHNS and CDR2 SASEGT. J gave up 4 bases and V 6 bases, and 7 bases lay outside the gene matches. The CDR3 spans 15 residues. The CDR3 bases are TGTGCCAGCAGGTACACTAGCGGGTTATACAATGAGCAGTTCTTC. This encodes CASRYTSGLYNEQFF.

The CDR3 reads CSVKGGTSGRSSYNEQFF. CDR3 DNA sequence: TGCAGCGTGAAAGGGGGGACTAGCGGGAGGTCCTCCTACAATGAGCAGTTCTTC. The chain is built from TRBV29-1 and TRBJ2-1, with TRBD2 matching 15 bases. There are 18 residues in the CDR3. The V and J ends lost 6 bases and 0 bases, in that order; junction bases with no gene match: 9. The germline V gene has CDR1 SQVTM and CDR2 ANQGSEA.

This clone showed up just a few times. V usage is TRBV6-4 and J usage is TRBJ1-1; no firm D call. CDR1 and CDR2 (germline): MRHNA, SNTAGT. This CDR3 has 14 residues. V was cut by 3 bases and J by 1 base, with 9 bases left in between. The CDR3 DNA sequence: TGTGCCAGCAGTGAAGATCCAGAGAACACTGAAGCTTTCTTT. Amino acids: CASSEDPENTEAFF.

This sequence joins TRBV5-1 and TRBJ2-7; 9 bases fit TRBD2. Germline V gene lookup returns CDR1 SGHRS and CDR2 YFSETQ. The CDR3 is 18 amino acids. Trimming at V came to 5 bases and at J to 6 bases, leaving 21 bases not matched to a gene. Here the CDR3 DNA reads TGCGCCAGCAGGCGAAGCCACCCACAGTTAGCGGGAGACTCCGAGCAGTACTTC. Its protein product is CASRRSHPQLAGDSEQYF.

This clone was picked up one time. V and J are TRBV5-1 and TRBJ2-3; 13 bases agree with TRBD2. Losses at the gene ends were 3 bases for V and 4 bases for J; bases not matched to a gene: 5. The germline CDR1 and CDR2 sequences are SGHRS and YFSETQ. CDR3 length: 16 residues. The CDR3 DNA sequence: TGCGCCAGCAGCTCCAGACTAGCGGGAGGAGCAGATACGCAGTATTTT. Protein product: CASSSRLAGGADTQYF. The whole variable domain, filled in from reference TRBV5-1 and TRBJ2-3, reads KAGVTQTPRYLIKTRGQQVTLSCSPISGHRSVSWYQQTPGQGLQFLFEYFSETQRNKGNFPGRFSGRQFSNSRSEMNVSTLELGDSALYLCASSSRLAGGADTQYFGPGTRLTVL.

The chain carries TRBV5-4 and TRBJ2-7, with 7 bases lining up with TRBD1. Germline V gene lookup returns CDR1 SGHNT and CDR2 YYREEE (reference sequence). The V and J ends lost 4 bases and 4 bases, in that order; junction bases with no gene match: 14. CDR3 length: 16 residues. CDR3 sequence reads: CASSPRPPGQRYEQYF. The CDR3 DNA sequence: TGTGCCAGCAGCCCAAGACCCCCGGGACAGAGATACGAGCAGTACTTC. The variable domain in full, with the rest retrieved from reference TRBV5-4 and TRBJ2-7, is ETGVTQSPTHLIKTRGQQVTLRCSSQSGHNTVSWYQQALGQGPQFIFQYYREEENGRGNFPPRFSGLQFPNYSSELNVNALELDDSALYLCASSPRPPGQRYEQYFGPGTRLTVT.

The V and J genes are TRBV10-3 and TRBJ2-1; TRBD1 matches at 7 bases. This CDR3 is 15 amino acids long. Losses at the gene ends were 4 bases for V and 4 bases for J; bases not matched to a gene: 7. From germline, CDR1 is ENHRY and CDR2 SYGVKD. The CDR3 DNA reads as TGTGCCATCAGTGGACAGGGAGAGGTTTACAATGAGCAGTTCTTC. It is translated as CAISGQGEVYNEQFF.

The gene calls are TRBV30 and TRBJ1-3; D perhaps matches TRBD1 (6 bases). The V gene lost 5 bases and the J gene lost 1 base, with 6 bases spanning the gap. CDR1 is GTSNPN, CDR2 SVGIG, per germline (reference sequence). This CDR3 is 12 amino acids long. This CDR3 is CAWGQSGNTIYF. DNA of the CDR3: TGTGCCTGGGGACAGTCTGGAAACACCATATATTTT. Complete variable domain (other parts from reference TRBV30 and TRBJ1-3): SQTIHQWPATLVQPVGSPLSLECTVEGTSNPNLYWYRQAAGRGLQLLFYSVGIGQISSEVPQNLSASRPQDRQFILSSKKLLLSDSGFYLCAWGQSGNTIYFGEGSWLTVV.

For the CDR3, the DNA is TGTGCCAGCAGGGGGACAGGGTTAGGGGGCTACACCTTC. Protein sequence: CASRGTGLGGYTF. This chain joins TRBV6-5 and TRBJ1-2, with 9 bases aligning to TRBD1. J gave up 8 bases and V 6 bases, and 7 bases lay outside the gene matches. The CDR3 length is 13 residues. Germline V gene data show CDR1 as MNHEY and CDR2 as SVGAGI.

The chain carries TRBV7-9 and TRBJ1-1, with D tentatively TRBD1 (6 bases). The CDR3 has 14 amino acids. Germline values: CDR1 SEHNR, CDR2 FQNEAQ (reference sequence). Trimming pared 5 bases from V and 4 bases from J, leaving 14 bases between. The CDR3 nucleotides read TGTGCCAGCAGCCGGGGGCTTGGAGTCACTGAAGCTTTCTTT. Protein: CASSRGLGVTEAFF.

The genes are TRBV27 and TRBJ1-4, with D unclear. The germline V gene has CDR1 MNHEY and CDR2 SMNVEV (reference sequence). V lost 3 bases and J 8 bases, leaving 7 bases between the germline ends. CDR3 length equals 12 residues. As DNA, the CDR3 is TGTGCCAGCAGTTTGCTAGGGGAAAAACTGTTTTTT. This gives the protein CASSLLGEKLFF.